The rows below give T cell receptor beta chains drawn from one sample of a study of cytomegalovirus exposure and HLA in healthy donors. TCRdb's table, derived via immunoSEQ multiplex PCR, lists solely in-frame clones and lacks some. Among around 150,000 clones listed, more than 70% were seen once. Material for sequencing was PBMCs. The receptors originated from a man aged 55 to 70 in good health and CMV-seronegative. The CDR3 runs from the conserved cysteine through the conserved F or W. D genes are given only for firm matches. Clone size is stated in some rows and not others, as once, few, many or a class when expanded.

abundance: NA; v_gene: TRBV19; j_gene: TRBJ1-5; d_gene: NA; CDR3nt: TGTGCCAGTACGGGGGTCAGCAATCAGCCCCAGCATTTT; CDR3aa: CASTGVSNQPQHF
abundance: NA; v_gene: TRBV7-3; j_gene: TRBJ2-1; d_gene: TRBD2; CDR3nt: TGTGCCAGCAGCTACGGACTAGCGGGGGGCCGGTTGGATGAGCAGTTCTTC; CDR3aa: CASSYGLAGGRLDEQFF
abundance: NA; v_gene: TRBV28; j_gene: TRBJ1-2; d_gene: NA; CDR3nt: TGTGCCAGCACGCTTGGACGGGCAGGGTCCTATGGCTACACCTTC; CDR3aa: CASTLGRAGSYGYTF
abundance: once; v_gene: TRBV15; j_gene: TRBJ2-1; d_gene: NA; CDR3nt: TGTGCCACCAGCAGAGATCGGCGGGGATACAATGAGCAGTTCTTC; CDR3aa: CATSRDRRGYNEQFF
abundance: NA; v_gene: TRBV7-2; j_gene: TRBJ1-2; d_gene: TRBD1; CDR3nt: TGTGCCAGCAGCGTAGTTGGCAGGGGGAGAGGTGGCTACACCTTC; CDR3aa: CASSVVGRGRGGYTF
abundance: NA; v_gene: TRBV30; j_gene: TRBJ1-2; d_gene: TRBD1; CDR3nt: TGTGCCTACGGAAGGGGGCGTTCGGTCGGCTACACCTTC; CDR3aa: CAYGRGRSVGYTF
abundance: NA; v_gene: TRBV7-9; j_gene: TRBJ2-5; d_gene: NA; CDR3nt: TGTGCCAGCAGCTTAGCGCTAGCTGGGGAGACCCAGTACTTC; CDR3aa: CASSLALAGETQYF
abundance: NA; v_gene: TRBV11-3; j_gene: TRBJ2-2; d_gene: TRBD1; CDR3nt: TGTGCCAGCAGCTTACAACAGGGGGCCGGGGAGCTGTTTTTT; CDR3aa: CASSLQQGAGELFF
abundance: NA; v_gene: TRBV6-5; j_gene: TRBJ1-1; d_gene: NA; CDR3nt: TGTGCCAGCAGTTACGGGGGAGGGGGATACACTGAAGCTTTCTTT; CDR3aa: CASSYGGGGYTEAFF
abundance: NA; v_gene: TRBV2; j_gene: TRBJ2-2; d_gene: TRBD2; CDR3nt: TGTGCCAGCAGTAACACTGGACTAGCGGGGGTCTACACCGGGGAGCTGTTTTTT; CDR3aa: CASSNTGLAGVYTGELFF
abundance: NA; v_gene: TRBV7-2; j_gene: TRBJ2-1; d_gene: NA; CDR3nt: TGTGCCAGCAGCTTAGCCCCCACGGTTTACAATGAGCAGTTCTTC; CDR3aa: CASSLAPTVYNEQFF
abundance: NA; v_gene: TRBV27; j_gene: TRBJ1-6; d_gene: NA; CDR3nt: TGTGCCAGCAGTCTTGAGCGGGGTCGGCATTCACCCCTCCACTTT; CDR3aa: CASSLERGRHSPLHF
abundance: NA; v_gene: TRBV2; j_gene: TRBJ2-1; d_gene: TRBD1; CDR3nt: TGTGCCAGGGGGACAGGGGTTGACAATGAGCAGTTCTTC; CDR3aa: CARGTGVDNEQFF
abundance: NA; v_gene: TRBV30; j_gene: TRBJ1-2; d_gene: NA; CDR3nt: TGTGCCTGGAGTGTACAACCCTCATCGGGTAGGGGCTACACCTTC; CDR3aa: CAWSVQPSSGRGYTF
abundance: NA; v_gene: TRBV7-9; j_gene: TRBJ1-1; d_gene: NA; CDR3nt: TGTGCCAGCAGCCCCGAGGCTAACACTGAAGCTTTCTTT; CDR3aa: CASSPEANTEAFF
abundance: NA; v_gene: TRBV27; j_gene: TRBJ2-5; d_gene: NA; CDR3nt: TGTGCCAGCAGTTTTTCGCGAAACGAGGAGACCCAGTACTTC; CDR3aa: CASSFSRNEETQYF
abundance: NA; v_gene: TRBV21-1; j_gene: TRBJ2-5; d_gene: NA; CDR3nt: TGTGCCAGCAGGGGGACTGCCCTCCGAAAGACCCAGTACTTC; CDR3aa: CASRGTALRKTQYF
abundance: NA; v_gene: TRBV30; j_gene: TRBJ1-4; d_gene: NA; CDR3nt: TGTGCCGCCCCCCCCAGGGTCGGAGGGGAAAAACTGTTTTTT; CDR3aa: CAAPPRVGGEKLFF
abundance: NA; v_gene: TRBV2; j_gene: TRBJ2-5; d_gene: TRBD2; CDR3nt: TGTGCCAGCAGTGAAGAAGCGGGGGGTGAAGAGACCCAGTACTTC; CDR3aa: CASSEEAGGEETQYF
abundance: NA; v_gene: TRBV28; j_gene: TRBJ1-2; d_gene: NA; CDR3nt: TGTGCCAGCAGTTTAACAGGCTATGGCTACACCTTC; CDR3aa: CASSLTGYGYTF
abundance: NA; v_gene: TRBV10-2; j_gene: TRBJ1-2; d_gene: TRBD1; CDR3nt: TGCGCCAGCAGCGTGGACAGGGGCAACTATGGCTACACCTTC; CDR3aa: CASSVDRGNYGYTF
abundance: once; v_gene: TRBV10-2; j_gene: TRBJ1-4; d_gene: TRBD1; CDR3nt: TGCGCCAGCAGAGGGGACAGGTCCGAAAAACTGTTTTTT; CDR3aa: CASRGDRSEKLFF
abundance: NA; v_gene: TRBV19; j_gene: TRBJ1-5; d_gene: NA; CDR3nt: TGTGCCAGTACGGGCAGGGGAAGTCAGCCCCAGCATTTT; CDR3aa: CASTGRGSQPQHF
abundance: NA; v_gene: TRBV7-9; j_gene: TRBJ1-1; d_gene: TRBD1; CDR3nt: TGTTCCAGCAGCTTGTGGACAGGGGGCTTTGAGACTGAAGCTTTCTTT; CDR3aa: CSSSLWTGGFETEAFF
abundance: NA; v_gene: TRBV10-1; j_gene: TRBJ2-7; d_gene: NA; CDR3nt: TGCGCCAGCAGTGCGGGGGGCCCCCCTTACGAGCAGTACTTC; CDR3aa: CASSAGGPPYEQYF
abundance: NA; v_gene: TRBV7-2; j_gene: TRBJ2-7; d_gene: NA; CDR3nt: TGTGCCAGCAGCTTAGCAGAAGGCACAGCTTACGAGCAGTACTTC; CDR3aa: CASSLAEGTAYEQYF
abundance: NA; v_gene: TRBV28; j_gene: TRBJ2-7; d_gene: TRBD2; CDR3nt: TGTGCCAGCAGAGGGACTAGCGGGAGTAACGAGCAGTACTTC; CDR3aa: CASRGTSGSNEQYF
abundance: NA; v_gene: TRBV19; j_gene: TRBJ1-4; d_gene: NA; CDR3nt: TGTGCCAGTAGTGGTGGACACCTTGCAACTAATGAAAAACTGTTTTTT; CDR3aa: CASSGGHLATNEKLFF